These 19 T cell receptor beta chains came from one sample sequenced in a study of T cell changes during pregnancy in multiple sclerosis. Clones were sequenced by immunoSEQ multiplex PCR, and TCRdb holds only the in-frame ones, with some missing. The data hold 40,000 to 50,000 clones, with 80% to 95% observed a single time. The sample in question was CD8+ T cells from peripheral blood mononuclear cells, obtained in the first trimester of pregnancy. All receptors derive from a female donor with multiple sclerosis, enrolled in a pregnancy study.

V usage is TRBV4-3 and J usage is TRBJ2-7, with 10 bases identical to TRBD1. The CDR3 has 19 amino acids. V shed 4 bases and J 0 bases; nucleotides not matched to a gene: 15. Germline V gene lookup returns CDR1 LGHNA and CDR2 YSLEER. CDR3 in amino acids: CASSRKGTGVYAGSYEQYF. CDR3 sequence (DNA): TGCGCCAGCAGCCGAAAAGGGACAGGGGTATACGCAGGCTCCTACGAGCAGTACTTC.

The V and J genes are TRBV7-9 and TRBJ2-1; 12 bases fit TRBD2. V was clipped by 7 bases and J by 3 bases; unmatched bases: 1. There are 14 residues in the CDR3. The V gene's germline CDR1 is SEHNR and CDR2 FQNEAQ (reference sequence). The CDR3, as DNA: TGTGCCAGCAAGACTAGCGGGAGCTACAATGAGCAGTTCTTC. Protein product: CASKTSGSYNEQFF.

J is TRBJ2-3 and V is TRBV11-3, with unresolved D. The CDR3 is 16 amino acids. Deletions cut 0 bases from V and 2 bases from J, with 12 bases between. Looked up from germline, CDR1 is SGHNT and CDR2 is YENEEA. The CDR3 nucleotides are TGTGCCAGCAGCTTAGATTCGTCCGGTTCCACAGATACGCAGTATTTT. This codes for CASSLDSSGSTDTQYF.

Written as DNA, the CDR3 is TGTGCCAGCTCACCCCCAGGGAACACTGAAGCTTTCTTT. It codes for CASSPPGNTEAFF. The chain combines TRBV18 with TRBJ1-1, with D uncertain. Trimming removed 3 bases at V and 1 base at J, with 6 bases between. This CDR3 region has 13 residues. The germline gives CDR1 KGHSH, CDR2 LQKENI.

The genes are TRBV11-1 and TRBJ2-3; D unclear. V gave up 5 bases and J gave up 5 bases, with 5 bases separating them. Per the germline V gene, CDR1 is SGHAT and CDR2 is FQDESV (reference sequence). CDR3 length equals 11 residues. The CDR3 DNA follows: TGTGCCAGCAGCCGCGGAGATACGCAGTATTTT. The encoded protein is CASSRGDTQYF.

The chain employs TRBV7-8 and TRBJ2-1; maybe TRBD2 (6 bases). The germline V gene encodes CDR1 SGHVS and CDR2 FQNEAQ. The V gene lost 4 bases and the J gene lost 7 bases, with 17 bases spanning the gap. There are 15 residues in the CDR3. The CDR3 nucleotides read TGTGCCAGCAGCTCGATGTGGGGGGAGGCTAATGAGCAGTTCTTC. Its translation is CASSSMWGEANEQFF.

V usage is TRBV27 and J usage is TRBJ2-7; possibly TRBD1 for D (6 bases). The germline V gene has CDR1 MNHEY and CDR2 SMNVEV (reference sequence). This CDR3 comprises 14 residues. V lost 3 bases to trimming and J lost 5 bases, with 14 bases between them. CDR3 loop: CASSFGQGFHEQYF. The CDR3 DNA is TGTGCCAGCAGTTTTGGTCAGGGGTTCCACGAGCAGTACTTC.

The rearrangement links TRBV27 to TRBJ2-6; D may be TRBD1 (5 bases). CDR3 length: 17 residues. V gave up 3 bases and J gave up 0 bases, with 12 bases separating them. Germline V gene data show CDR1 as MNHEY and CDR2 as SMNVEV (reference sequence). CDR3 region: CASSLGQSTSGANVLTF. DNA for the CDR3: TGTGCCAGCAGTTTGGGGCAGTCTACCTCTGGGGCCAACGTCCTGACTTTC.

The chain couples TRBV4-1 to TRBJ2-2, with 7 bases aligning to TRBD1. Germline V gene lookup returns CDR1 MGHRA and CDR2 YSYEKL. V lost 11 bases, J lost 5 bases, and 11 bases stayed unmatched. CDR3 size: 14 residues. The CDR3 here is CALRQGPSTGELFF. CDR3 in DNA: TGCGCCCTTAGACAGGGACCATCAACCGGGGAGCTGTTTTTT.

This clone is a singleton in its sample. The chain combines TRBV27 with TRBJ1-1; D is unresolved. From germline, CDR1 is MNHEY and CDR2 SMNVEV (reference sequence). The CDR3 sequence is 14 residues long. Trimming pared 2 bases from V and 1 base from J, leaving 8 bases between. CDR3 sequence (DNA): TGTGCCAGCAGTTTAAACACACAGAACACTGAAGCTTTCTTT. Translation: CASSLNTQNTEAFF.

This clone is a singleton in its sample. The chain joins TRBV19 to TRBJ1-2; 9 bases match TRBD1. Germline CDR1 and CDR2: LNHDA and SQIVND (reference sequence). After removal of 5 bases from V and 4 bases from J, the junction contained 8 bases not matched to a gene. CDR3 size: 15 residues. CDR3 in amino acids: CASSYTGGGGYGYTF. In DNA, the CDR3 is TGTGCCAGTAGTTACACAGGGGGCGGTGGCTATGGCTACACCTTC.

This clone came up a few times. The gene calls are TRBV7-9 and TRBJ2-7; no firm D call. The CDR3 has 11 residues. Trimming stripped 8 bases from V and 3 bases from J, with 8 bases between. Germline V gives CDR1 SEHNR, CDR2 FQNEAQ (reference sequence). The CDR3 DNA follows: TGTGCCAGCGCGACATTCTACGAGCAGTACTTC. Amino acids: CASATFYEQYF.

This chain uses TRBV7-2 with TRBJ1-6; D is ambiguous. Germline CDR1 is SGHTA and CDR2 is FQGNSA. With 1 base removed from V and 10 bases from J, the gap between germline ends came to 11 bases. The CDR3 has 14 amino acids. The CDR3 is CASSLEEGYSPLHF. CDR3 coding DNA: TGTGCCAGCAGCTTAGAAGAGGGATACTCACCCCTCCACTTT.

The V gene is TRBV4-1, the J gene TRBJ1-3; D call uncertain. Germline V gene sequence: CDR1 MGHRA, CDR2 YSYEKL. CDR3 size: 16 residues. V shed 0 bases and J shed 2 bases, with 11 bases lying between them. In DNA form, the CDR3 reads TGCGCCAGCAGCCAAGAGACCCGGGGAACTGGAAACACCATATATTTT. Protein: CASSQETRGTGNTIYF.

The chain couples TRBV10-3 to TRBJ1-1, with a weak D call TRBD1 (5 bases). Trimming removed 0 bases at V and 5 bases at J, with 10 bases between. The CDR3 runs 14 residues. CDR1 and CDR2 from the germline V gene are ENHRY and SYGVKD. The CDR3 loop reads CAISESVGGTEAFF. Written as DNA, the CDR3 is TGTGCCATCAGTGAGTCTGTGGGGGGAACTGAAGCTTTCTTT.

CDR3 coding DNA: TGTGCCAGCACCCAAGGGGGACGGTACACTGAAGCTTTCTTT. This gives the protein CASTQGGRYTEAFF. This sequence joins TRBV7-8 and TRBJ1-1, with a weak D call TRBD1 (6 bases). This CDR3 comprises 14 residues. V was pared by 7 bases and J by 3 bases, with 15 bases between. CDR1 and CDR2 from the germline V gene are SGHVS and FQNEAQ.

This clone has a single count. V usage is TRBV29-1 and J usage is TRBJ2-3; D might be TRBD1 (5 bases). Germline-derived CDR1 and CDR2 are SQVTM and ANQGSEA. This CDR3 region has 14 residues. V was shortened by 7 bases and J by 6 bases, with 20 bases between the two germline ends. CDR3 loop: CSARAFKQTDTQYF. The CDR3 DNA reads as TGCAGCGCCAGGGCGTTTAAGCAAACCGATACGCAGTATTTT.

The table lists this clone with a count of one. The J gene is TRBJ1-1, the V gene TRBV4-2; D is perhaps TRBD1 (6 bases). Germline lookup yields CDR1 LGHNA and CDR2 YNFKEQ. The germline V and J ends were trimmed by 8 bases and 5 bases, with 15 bases remaining between them. The CDR3 contains 13 residues. DNA for the CDR3: TGTGCCAGCGAGGGAGTAGGGGGAACTGAAGCTTTCTTT. Amino acid sequence: CASEGVGGTEAFF.

The CDR3 bases are TGTGCCAGCAGTCGGACTAGCGGGTGGGAGACCCAGTACTTC. Translating gives CASSRTSGWETQYF. This chain joins TRBV6-5 and TRBJ2-5; TRBD2 matches 11 bases. Looked up from germline, CDR1 is MNHEY and CDR2 is SVGAGI. Unmatched junction bases numbered 4, after V lost 5 bases and J lost 5 bases. This CDR3 contains 14 residues.